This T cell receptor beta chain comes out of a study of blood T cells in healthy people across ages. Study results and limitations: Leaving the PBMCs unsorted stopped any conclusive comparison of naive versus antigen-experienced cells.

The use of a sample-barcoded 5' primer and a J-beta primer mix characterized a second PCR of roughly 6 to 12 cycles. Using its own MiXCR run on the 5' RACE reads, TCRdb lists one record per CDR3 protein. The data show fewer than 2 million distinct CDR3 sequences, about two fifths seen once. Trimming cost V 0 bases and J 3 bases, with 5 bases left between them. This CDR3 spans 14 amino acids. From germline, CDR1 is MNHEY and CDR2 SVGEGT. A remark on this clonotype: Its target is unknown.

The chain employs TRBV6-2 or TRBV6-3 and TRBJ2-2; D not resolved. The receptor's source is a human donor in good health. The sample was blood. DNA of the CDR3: TGTGCCAGCAGTTACTCAGTAGACACCGGGGAGCTGTTTTTT. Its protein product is CASSYSVDTGELFF.